Included here is one T cell receptor (beta chain) sequence, with context. These data originate in a study of blood T cell repertoires in COVID-19. This table comes from immunoSEQ multiplex PCR, and its TCRdb copy is limited to in-frame clones, with some not included. Counted here are hundreds of thousands of clones, 88% occurring once; the ten biggest clones make up about 3%. CDR3 length: 14 amino acids. Trimming removed 6 bases from V and 6 bases from J; junction bases left unmatched: 5. Germline loops: CDR1 MDHEN, CDR2 SYDVKM. The chain carries TRBV28 and TRBJ1-4; 9 bases map to TRBD1. This TCR was sampled from a woman between 50 and 59 years old who had recovered from COVID-19. The sequenced sample was PBMCs or T cells enriched from blood (not recorded which). The CDR3 sequence is CASRTGGADEKLFF. The CDR3 nucleotides are TGTGCCAGCAGAACAGGGGGCGCTGATGAAAAACTGTTTTTT.